What follows are 30 T cell receptor beta chains derived from one specimen sequenced in a study of metastatic and nonmetastatic thyroid tumors. With MiXCR, TCRdb reprocessed the PCR reads. The sample lists thousands of clones; approximately 30% were seen once. Treatment of any kind had been given to no patient before thyroid surgery. The specimen was adjacent normal tissue. The receptors here all came from a female donor with papillary thyroid cancer or a benign thyroid nodule (not recorded which). Some clones in this sample may be carry-over from other donors' samples.

This clone was seen only a few times. V is TRBV2 and J is TRBJ2-7; D possibly uses TRBD1 or TRBD2 (6 bases each). Trimming stripped 6 bases from V and 2 bases from J, with 8 bases between. Germline assignment: CDR1 SNHLY and CDR2 FYNNEI. The CDR3 covers 12 residues. CDR3 residues: CASRRDTYEQYF. For the CDR3, the DNA is TGTGCCAGCAGGCGGGACACCTACGAGCAGTACTTC.

V gene TRBV27 combines with J gene TRBJ1-2; 12 positions agree with TRBD1. V shed 5 bases, J shed 2 bases, and the junction held 9 bases outside the gene matches. The CDR3 has 17 amino acids. Per the germline V gene, CDR1 is MNHEY and CDR2 is SMNVEV (reference sequence). In nucleotides, the CDR3 is TGTGCCAGCAGTATTTCCTCCGGGACAGGGGGCAACTATGGCTACACCTTC. Translated: CASSISSGTGGNYGYTF.

This clone has only a few counts. The J gene is TRBJ1-2, the V gene TRBV2; 7 bases fit TRBD1. CDR3 length equals 12 residues. With V trimmed by 5 bases and J by 9 bases, 6 bases remained unmatched. Germline CDR1 and CDR2: SNHLY and FYNNEI. CDR3: CASSSTGKSYTF. The CDR3 DNA is TGTGCCAGCAGTTCGACAGGGAAAAGCTACACCTTC.

In its sample, this clone is medium-sized. The chain has TRBV4-3 and TRBJ2-3; the D gene is possibly TRBD2 (6 bases). Germline CDR1 reads LGHNA; CDR2 reads YSLEER. The CDR3 is 19 residues long. V lost 0 bases, J lost 0 bases, and 19 bases lay in between. As DNA, the CDR3 is TGCGCCAGCAGCCAAGATCTACCGGGGAGCGGAGGGAGCACAGATACGCAGTATTTT. It encodes CASSQDLPGSGGSTDTQYF.

The chain links TRBV5-6 to TRBJ2-7, with D maybe TRBD1 (6 bases). Trimming left V 4 bases short and J 0 bases short, with 11 bases between. There are 14 residues in the CDR3. The germline V gene encodes CDR1 SGHDT and CDR2 YYEEEE. The CDR3 DNA is TGTGCCAGCAGCGCTCCGGGACACTCCTACGAGCAGTACTTC. The encoded protein is CASSAPGHSYEQYF.

This clone is deemed large (0.1 to 1%). This chain connects TRBV7-9 to TRBJ2-7; TRBD2 aligns across 10 bases. The CDR3 has 15 residues. The V gene's germline CDR1 is SEHNR and CDR2 FQNEAQ (reference sequence). J lost 5 bases, V lost 6 bases, and 10 bases had no gene match. CDR3 coding DNA: TGTGCCAGCAGTACACCGGGACTAGCGAGGAACGAGCAGTACTTC. Protein: CASSTPGLARNEQYF.

The chain joins TRBV12-3 or TRBV12-4 to TRBJ2-7, with D possibly TRBD2 on 6 matching bases. V dropped 6 bases and J dropped 5 bases, with 20 bases sitting between them. The CDR3 loop spans 15 amino acids. The CDR3 here is CASSNRGITSHEQYF. CDR3 nucleotide sequence: TGTGCCAGCAGCAACCGCGGGATAACAAGCCACGAGCAGTACTTC.

The chain couples TRBV20-1 to TRBJ1-1; D is perhaps TRBD1 (5 bases). The CDR3 sequence is 14 residues long. Germline V gene sequence: CDR1 DFQATT, CDR2 SNEGSKA (reference sequence). V lost 3 bases and J 4 bases, leaving 15 bases between the germline ends. DNA for the CDR3: TGCAGTGCTAGTAGAGGGGCTGGGGGCACTGAAGCTTTCTTT. This translates into CSASRGAGGTEAFF.

The rearrangement uses TRBV12-3 or TRBV12-4 and TRBJ2-7, with D possibly matching TRBD1 (6 bases). This CDR3 has 15 amino acids. The germline V and J ends were trimmed by 1 base and 5 bases, with 15 bases remaining between them. CDR3 nucleotides: TGTGCCAGCAGTTTAGGGGCAGGGGTAAACGACGAGCAGTACTTC. Encoded protein: CASSLGAGVNDEQYF.

V is TRBV6-4 and J is TRBJ1-2; a weak D match, TRBD1 (6 bases). CDR1 is MRHNA and CDR2 is SNTAGT in the germline V gene. The CDR3 length is 16 residues. The V end was cut by 6 bases, the J end by 2 bases, with 19 bases between. CDR3 DNA: TGTGCCAGCAGACCTAACTACCGACAGGAAAACTATGGCTACACCTTC. It yields the protein CASRPNYRQENYGYTF.

The table lists this clone with a few counts. The chain employs TRBV6-5 and TRBJ1-1; D ambiguous. There are 14 residues in the CDR3. Germline CDR1 MNHEY, CDR2 SVGAGI. V shed 0 bases and J shed 1 base, with 6 bases lying between them. As DNA, the CDR3 is TGTGCCAGCAGTTACTCCCCCGGGAACACTGAAGCTTTCTTT. It specifies CASSYSPGNTEAFF.

The chain joins TRBV20-1 to TRBJ1-5, with D hard to call. This CDR3 has 14 residues. Looked up from germline, CDR1 is DFQATT and CDR2 is SNEGSKA (reference sequence). V dropped 1 base and J dropped 5 bases, with 12 bases sitting between them. The CDR3 sequence is CSARGGGQYQPQHF. CDR3 nucleotides: TGCAGTGCTAGAGGAGGAGGGCAGTATCAGCCCCAGCATTTT.

The chain carries TRBV4-2 and TRBJ2-7; 13 positions agree with TRBD2. Losses at the gene ends were 3 bases for V and 7 bases for J; bases not matched to a gene: 9. Germline values: CDR1 LGHNA, CDR2 YNFKEQ. This CDR3 has 16 residues. The DNA for the CDR3 is TGTGCCAGCAGCCACACACTAGCGGGAGGGCTCGGGGAGCAGTACTTC. This sequence encodes CASSHTLAGGLGEQYF.

V usage is TRBV6-5 and J usage is TRBJ1-2, with 7 nucleotides matching TRBD1. Germline CDR1 reads MNHEY; CDR2 reads SVGAGI. V lost 4 bases to trimming and J lost 4 bases; unmatched junction nucleotides: 6. The CDR3 loop spans 14 amino acids. This CDR3 is CASSSTGQAYGYTF. CDR3 nucleotides: TGTGCCAGCAGTTCAACCGGACAGGCCTATGGCTACACCTTC.

By its share, this clone is large (0.1 to 1%). V and J are TRBV7-9 and TRBJ1-6; 7 positions agree with TRBD1. This CDR3 comprises 15 residues. CDR1 is SEHNR, CDR2 FQNEAQ, per germline (reference sequence). The J segment lost 14 bases and the V segment lost 2 bases, leaving 12 bases of the junction unmatched. The CDR3 spells CASSLSDRTQASLHF. The DNA for the CDR3 is TGTGCCAGCAGCTTATCGGACAGGACCCAAGCGTCCCTCCACTTT.

This clone was counted between two and nine times. This chain uses TRBV24-1 with TRBJ2-2; TRBD1 matches 7 bases. CDR1 and CDR2 from the germline V gene are KGHDR and SFDVKD. The CDR3 has 16 amino acids. The V segment lost 4 bases and the J segment 4 bases; nucleotides outside the gene matches: 8. The CDR3 DNA sequence: TGTGCCACCAGTGAAACCCGACAGGGATCCACCGGGGAGCTGTTTTTT. It encodes CATSETRQGSTGELFF.

V gene TRBV28 combines with J gene TRBJ2-7; 10 bases match TRBD2. The CDR3 spans 14 residues. Per the germline V gene, CDR1 is MDHEN and CDR2 is SYDVKM. V dropped 6 bases and J dropped 4; count of bases not matched to a gene: 6. CDR3 in amino acids: CASRVAGGGYEQYF. The CDR3 DNA is TGTGCCAGCAGGGTAGCGGGGGGAGGGTACGAGCAGTACTTC.

This clone was counted only a few times. The V call is TRBV27, the J call TRBJ2-7, with 11 bases identical to TRBD1. Germline assignment: CDR1 MNHEY and CDR2 SMNVEV (reference sequence). The CDR3 is made up of 16 amino acids. With V trimmed by 5 bases and J by 4 bases, 10 bases remained unmatched. The CDR3 loop reads CASSGQGAGGLYEQYF. The CDR3 DNA follows: TGTGCCAGCAGTGGACAGGGGGCGGGAGGGCTTTACGAGCAGTACTTC.

V gene TRBV6-1 combines with J gene TRBJ1-4; 7 bases match TRBD1. V was pared by 5 bases and J by 13 bases, with 7 bases of the junction left unmatched. The CDR3 covers 12 residues. Germline lookup yields CDR1 MNHNS and CDR2 SASEGT. The CDR3 loop reads CASSKVGGGLFF. In DNA form, the CDR3 reads TGTGCCAGCAGTAAGGTAGGGGGCGGACTGTTTTTT.

The chain uses TRBV12-3 or TRBV12-4 and TRBJ2-7; D may correspond to TRBD1 or TRBD2 (6 bases each). The germline V and J ends were trimmed by 1 base and 2 bases, with 12 bases remaining between them. This CDR3 spans 15 amino acids. The CDR3 nucleotides are TGTGCCAGCAGTTTAGGAGGGGGGTCGGCCTACGAGCAGTACTTC. It encodes CASSLGGGSAYEQYF.

This clone is judged medium-sized. The chain recombines TRBV20-1 with TRBJ1-2; 7 bases align to TRBD1. Losses at the gene ends were 4 bases for V and 5 bases for J; bases not matched to a gene: 10. CDR3 length: 14 amino acids. Germline CDR1 reads DFQATT; CDR2 reads SNEGSKA (reference sequence). CDR3 in DNA: TGCAGTGCTAATCGTGCCGGGACAGTGTATGGCTACACCTTC. Protein product: CSANRAGTVYGYTF.

This clone was observed a few times. The chain carries TRBV19 and TRBJ2-2; no clear D gene. Germline V lookup: CDR1 LNHDA, CDR2 SQIVND (reference sequence). This CDR3 is 12 amino acids long. V lost 7 bases and J 8 bases, leaving 11 bases between the germline ends. The CDR3 bases are TGTGCCAGTACGACGTTTAGTGGGGAGCTGTTTTTT. As protein: CASTTFSGELFF.

This clone came up a few times. The CDR3 protein is CASSVYPVGGETGELFF. The CDR3 bases are TGTGCCAGTTCGGTTTACCCTGTGGGCGGGGAAACCGGGGAGCTGTTTTTT. The V and J genes are TRBV6-2 or TRBV6-3 and TRBJ2-2; perhaps TRBD2 as D (6 bases). The germline V gene encodes CDR1 MNHEY and CDR2 SVGEGT. V dropped 9 bases and J dropped 5 bases, with 25 bases sitting between them. The CDR3 extends over 17 amino acids.

The V and J genes are TRBV11-2 and TRBJ2-2; 8 bases are shared with TRBD2. The CDR3 runs 17 residues. V was clipped by 5 bases and J by 1 base; unmatched bases: 9. CDR1 SGHAT and CDR2 FQNNGV come from the germline V gene. CDR3 loop: CASSPFRGGRNTGELFF. DNA of the CDR3: TGTGCCAGCAGCCCCTTTCGGGGGGGCAGGAACACCGGGGAGCTGTTTTTT. Filled out from reference TRBV11-2 and TRBJ2-2, the complete variable domain reads EAGVAQSPRYKIIEKRQSVAFWCNPISGHATLYWYQQILGQGPKLLIQFQNNGVVDDSQLPKDRFSAERLKGVDSTLKIQPAKLEDSAVYLCASSPFRGGRNTGELFFGEGSRLTVL.

By frequency in the sample, this clone is medium-sized. V usage is TRBV7-9 and J usage is TRBJ1-1; the D is unclear. Germline CDR1 is SEHNR and CDR2 is FQNEAQ (reference sequence). V lost 7 bases and J 6 bases, leaving 18 bases between the germline ends. This CDR3 is built from 14 residues. This CDR3 is CASNLVWGRSEAFF. The CDR3 nucleotides read TGTGCCAGCAACCTGGTGTGGGGAAGGTCTGAAGCTTTCTTT.

This chain connects TRBV7-9 to TRBJ2-1, with D maybe TRBD2 (7 bases). The germline CDR1 and CDR2 sequences are SEHNR and FQNEAQ (reference sequence). This CDR3 comprises 12 residues. V gave up 5 bases and J gave up 8 bases, with 10 bases separating them. The CDR3 DNA is TGTGCCAGCAGCCGGGGGGCCTATGAGCAGTTCTTC. Translation gives CASSRGAYEQFF.

This clone is large (0.1 to 1%) in the sample. The chain recombines TRBV30 with TRBJ2-2, with D possibly being TRBD2 (5 bases). V shed 0 bases and J shed 5 bases, with 10 bases lying between them. In germline, CDR1 is GTSNPN, CDR2 SVGIG (reference sequence). This CDR3 region has 14 residues. The CDR3 sequence: CAWSVTRGTGELFF. CDR3 coding DNA: TGTGCCTGGAGTGTGACGAGAGGGACCGGGGAGCTGTTTTTT.

The CDR3 region is CASSSDTEAFF. The CDR3 DNA reads as TGTGCCAGCAGTTCCGATACTGAAGCTTTCTTT. The chain employs TRBV6-2 or TRBV6-3 and TRBJ1-1; D call uncertain. Germline CDR1 MNHEY, CDR2 SVGEGT. V dropped 4 bases and J dropped 5 bases, with 5 bases sitting between them. This CDR3 is 11 amino acids long.

This clone counts as large. This rearrangement joins TRBV19 to TRBJ2-7; 10 nucleotides agree with TRBD2. This CDR3 contains 16 residues. Germline V lookup: CDR1 LNHDA, CDR2 SQIVND (reference sequence). Unmatched junction bases numbered 13, after V lost 3 bases and J lost 8 bases. The CDR3 loop is CASSIAAGGTKVKQYF. Written as DNA, the CDR3 is TGTGCCAGTAGTATCGCAGCGGGGGGGACCAAAGTAAAGCAGTACTTC.

This clone was counted only a few times. V is TRBV6-2 or TRBV6-3 and J is TRBJ1-1; D is undetermined. From germline, CDR1 is MNHEY and CDR2 SVGEGT. CDR3 length: 15 residues. Trimming shortened V by 0 bases and J by 5 bases, and 13 bases separated the two germline ends. CDR3 DNA sequence: TGTGCCAGCAGTTACTCCGGAGTGGGGAGGACTGAAGCTTTCTTT. Translating gives CASSYSGVGRTEAFF.